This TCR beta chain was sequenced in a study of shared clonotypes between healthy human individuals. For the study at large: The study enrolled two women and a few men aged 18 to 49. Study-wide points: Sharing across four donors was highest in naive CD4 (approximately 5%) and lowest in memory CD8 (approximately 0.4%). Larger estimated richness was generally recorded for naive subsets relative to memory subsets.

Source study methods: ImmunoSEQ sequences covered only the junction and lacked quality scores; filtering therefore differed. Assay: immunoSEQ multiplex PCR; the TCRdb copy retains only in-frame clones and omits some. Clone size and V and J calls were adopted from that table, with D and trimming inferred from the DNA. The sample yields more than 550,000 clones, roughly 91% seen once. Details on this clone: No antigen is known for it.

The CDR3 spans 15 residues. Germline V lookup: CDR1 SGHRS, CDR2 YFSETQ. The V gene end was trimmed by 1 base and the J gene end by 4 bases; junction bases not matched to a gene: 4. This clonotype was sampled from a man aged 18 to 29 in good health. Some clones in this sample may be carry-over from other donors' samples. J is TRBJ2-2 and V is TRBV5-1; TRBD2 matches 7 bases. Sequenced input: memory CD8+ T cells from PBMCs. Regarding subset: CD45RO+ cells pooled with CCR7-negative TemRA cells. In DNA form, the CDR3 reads TGCGCCAGCAGCTTGCTAGCGGAACGCACCGGGGAGCTGTTTTTT. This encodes CASSLLAERTGELFF.